Listed here are 27 T cell receptor beta chains from one sample, sequenced in a study of brain T cells in children with intractable seizures. The table came from immunoSEQ multiplex PCR; TCRdb's copy has only in-frame clones and leaves some out. The data hold 35,000 to 50,000 clones, with about 93% observed a single time. The source material was peripheral blood, sampled at surgery. The receptors here all came from a girl aged 2 to 10 with tuberous sclerosis and intractable seizures.

The genes are TRBV25-1 and TRBJ1-4; D call uncertain. The germline gives CDR1 MGHDK, CDR2 SYGVNS. The CDR3 sequence is 13 residues long. V dropped 2 bases and J dropped 7 bases, with 8 bases sitting between them. The CDR3 spells CASSEGGSEKLFF. In nucleotides, the CDR3 is TGTGCCAGCAGTGAAGGAGGAAGTGAAAAACTGTTTTTT. Supplemented by reference TRBV25-1 and TRBJ1-4, the full variable domain reads EADIYQTPRYLVIGTGKKITLECSQTMGHDKMYWYQQDPGMELHLIHYSYGVNSTEKGDLSSESTVSRIRTEHFPLTLESARPSHTSQYLCASSEGGSEKLFFGSGTQLSVL.

The chain combines TRBV24-1 with TRBJ2-7, with D possibly being TRBD2 (6 bases). Germline CDR1 is KGHDR and CDR2 is SFDVKD. Trimming took off 6 bases at V and 4 bases at J, with 18 bases between the two ends. This CDR3 spans 15 amino acids. The CDR3 coding sequence is TGTGCCACCAGTAGTCGTTGGCAGGGAGGATACGAGCAGTACGTC. Its translation: CATSSRWQGGYEQYV.

The V gene is TRBV11-2, the J gene TRBJ2-5, with D possibly matching TRBD2 (6 bases). Germline V gives CDR1 SGHAT, CDR2 FQNNGV. Trimming shortened V by 6 bases and J by 0 bases, and 11 bases separated the two germline ends. The CDR3 totals 14 residues. CDR3 protein: CASRIAEYQETQYF. The CDR3 bases are TGTGCCAGCAGAATAGCGGAGTACCAAGAGACCCAGTACTTC.

The chain uses TRBV2 and TRBJ1-3, with no clear D. The V gene's germline CDR1 is SNHLY and CDR2 FYNNEI. Deletions cut 7 bases from V and 2 bases from J, with 18 bases between. This CDR3 spans 16 amino acids. The CDR3 DNA is TGTGCCAGCAAACCGAACTCGGCCGGCCCTGGAAACACCATATATTTT. It codes for CASKPNSAGPGNTIYF.

The V call is TRBV6-5, the J call TRBJ1-2; unclear D gene. The V and J ends lost 2 bases and 4 bases respectively, with 11 bases between them. The CDR3 runs to 14 residues. Germline CDR1 reads MNHEY; CDR2 reads SVGAGI. CDR3 nucleotide sequence: TGTGCCAGCAGTTACAAAAGGGCGCGCTATGGCTACACCTTC. Its translation: CASSYKRARYGYTF.

The rearrangement uses TRBV6-4 and TRBJ2-3; 8 bases align to TRBD2. The germline CDR1 and CDR2 sequences are MRHNA and SNTAGT. The junction had 7 bases not matched to a gene; V was cut back by 10 bases and J by 1 base. The length of the CDR3 is 14 residues. The CDR3 is CATKGSGGTDTQYF. The CDR3 nucleotides are TGTGCCACCAAGGGTAGCGGGGGCACAGATACGCAGTATTTT.

The J gene is TRBJ1-4, the V gene TRBV5-1; possibly TRBD1 for D (6 bases). The length of the CDR3 is 18 residues. Trimming shortened V by 1 base and J by 6 bases, and 22 bases separated the two germline ends. Germline CDR1 reads SGHRS; CDR2 reads YFSETQ. The CDR3, as DNA: TGCGCCAGCAGCTTGACAGGCCCGAGGACAGTCGACGATGAAAAACTGTTTTTT. Translated: CASSLTGPRTVDDEKLFF.

The genes are TRBV27 and TRBJ2-3; TRBD2 matches at 12 bases. The CDR3 runs to 16 residues. CDR1 MNHEY and CDR2 SMNVEV come from the germline V gene (reference sequence). The trim removed 5 bases at V and 3 bases at J, leaving 6 bases unmatched. The CDR3 nucleotides read TGTGCCAGCAGTCTAGCGGGGGGGATTTTTACAGATACGCAGTATTTT. The encoded protein is CASSLAGGIFTDTQYF.

The V call is TRBV3-1 (or the pseudogene TRBV3-2), the J call TRBJ1-5; no reliable D call. The V gene lost 1 base and the J gene lost 4 bases, with 11 bases spanning the gap. The CDR3 sequence is 15 residues long. Per germline, CDR1 LGHDT and CDR2 YNNKEL (reference sequence). CDR3 bases: TGTGCCAGCAGCCAAGGGAACTTTGGGAATCAGCCCCAGCATTTT. Translating it yields CASSQGNFGNQPQHF.

The chain uses TRBV7-9 and TRBJ1-1; maybe TRBD1 (6 bases). CDR3 length: 15 amino acids. V was trimmed by 0 bases and J by 1 base, leaving 9 bases between them. CDR1 and CDR2 from the germline V gene are SEHNR and FQNEAQ (reference sequence). CDR3 region: CASSLALGANTEAFF. DNA for the CDR3: TGTGCCAGCAGCTTAGCACTGGGGGCGAACACTGAAGCTTTCTTT.

The chain joins TRBV27 to TRBJ2-3, with 11 positions matching TRBD1. With V trimmed by 0 bases and J by 4 bases, 6 bases remained unmatched. This CDR3 comprises 17 residues. CDR1 and CDR2 from the germline V gene are MNHEY and SMNVEV (reference sequence). The CDR3 spells CASSLSFLDRGPDTQYF. CDR3 in DNA: TGTGCCAGCAGTTTATCGTTTCTGGACAGGGGGCCAGATACGCAGTATTTT.

The rearrangement links TRBV27 to TRBJ2-7; 7 nucleotides agree with TRBD1. Unmatched junction bases numbered 1, after V lost 2 bases and J lost 6 bases. Germline CDR1 is MNHEY and CDR2 is SMNVEV (reference sequence). There are 12 residues in the CDR3. The CDR3 region is CASSLPGGEQYF. Written as DNA, the CDR3 is TGTGCCAGCAGTTTACCAGGGGGCGAGCAGTACTTC.

This chain uses TRBV24-1 with TRBJ1-5, with D unresolved. CDR3 length: 13 residues. V dropped 0 bases and J dropped 3 bases, with 2 bases sitting between them. Germline-derived CDR1 and CDR2 are KGHDR and SFDVKD. The CDR3 spells CATSDLANQPQHF. The CDR3, as DNA: TGTGCCACCAGTGATTTGGCCAATCAGCCCCAGCATTTT.

In its sample, this clone was seen once. The chain joins TRBV5-1 to TRBJ2-3; D possibly corresponds to TRBD1 (5 bases). The V gene lost 3 bases and the J gene lost 0 bases, with 8 bases spanning the gap. Germline CDR1 and CDR2: SGHRS and YFSETQ. CDR3 length: 14 amino acids. The CDR3, as DNA: TGCGCCAGCAGCTCCTCAGGGAGCACAGATACGCAGTATTTT. Its translation: CASSSSGSTDTQYF.

The chain links TRBV4-1 to TRBJ2-6; D ambiguous. V was shortened by 4 bases and J by 2 bases, with 12 bases between the two germline ends. The germline V gene has CDR1 MGHRA and CDR2 YSYEKL. The CDR3 sequence is 16 residues long. The CDR3 here is CASSPEEGTGANVLTF. CDR3 DNA sequence: TGCGCCAGCAGCCCCGAAGAAGGTACTGGGGCCAACGTCCTGACTTTC.

The V gene is TRBV14, the J gene TRBJ2-3; perhaps TRBD1 as D (6 bases). V lost 1 base and J 2 bases, leaving 13 bases between the germline ends. The CDR3 consists of 16 residues. Germline V CDR1 and CDR2: SGHDN, FVKESK. CDR3 residues: CASSQATGILTDTQYF. The CDR3, as DNA: TGTGCCAGCAGCCAAGCCACAGGGATTCTCACAGATACGCAGTATTTT.

This clone was recorded once. The genes are TRBV15 and TRBJ1-3; 7 bases match TRBD1. Germline loops: CDR1 LNHNV, CDR2 YYDKDF (reference sequence). The CDR3 sequence is 15 residues long. The V and J ends lost 3 bases and 3 bases, in that order; junction bases with no gene match: 5. The CDR3 here is CATSSQGGGGNTIYF. The CDR3, as DNA: TGTGCCACCAGCAGCCAAGGGGGCGGTGGAAACACCATATATTTT.

The chain joins TRBV7-9 to TRBJ2-3, with TRBD2 matching over 13 bases. This CDR3 contains 19 residues. Germline trimming cut 5 bases from V and 2 bases from J; bases unmatched to any gene: 13. CDR1 and CDR2 from the germline V gene are SEHNR and FQNEAQ (reference sequence). CDR3 sequence: CASSGGLAGALSNTDTQYF. CDR3 bases: TGTGCCAGCAGCGGTGGACTAGCGGGGGCCCTATCTAACACAGATACGCAGTATTTT.

As DNA, the CDR3 is TGTGCCAGCAGTGCCAGTTATATGAACACTGAAGCTTTCTTT. Translated, it gives CASSASYMNTEAFF. The rearrangement joins TRBV6-1 to TRBJ1-1; D remains ambiguous. The germline V gene encodes CDR1 MNHNS and CDR2 SASEGT. CDR3 size: 14 residues. Trimming took off 4 bases at V and 0 bases at J, with 9 bases between the two ends.

V usage is TRBV4-1 and J usage is TRBJ1-1, with D hard to call. The CDR3 has 15 amino acids. The V end was cut by 3 bases, the J end by 3 bases, with 14 bases between. Germline lookup yields CDR1 MGHRA and CDR2 YSYEKL. CDR3 protein: CASSHSLGLDTEAFF. CDR3 nucleotide sequence: TGCGCCAGCAGCCATTCTCTTGGGTTAGACACTGAAGCTTTCTTT.

The chain uses TRBV7-8 and TRBJ2-3, with D perhaps matching TRBD1 or TRBD2 (5 bases each). Germline V gene data show CDR1 as SGHVS and CDR2 as FQNEAQ. The V end lost 0 bases, the J end lost 1 base, and 11 bases lay between the germline ends. The CDR3 spans 16 residues. The DNA for the CDR3 is TGTGCCAGCAGCTTAGCGAGGGGTGGAGGCACAGATACGCAGTATTTT. Its protein is CASSLARGGGTDTQYF.

This chain connects TRBV15 to TRBJ2-7; 7 positions match TRBD1. The CDR3 consists of 13 residues. Trimming removed 1 base from V and 5 bases from J; junction bases left unmatched: 2. The germline V gene has CDR1 LNHNV and CDR2 YYDKDF (reference sequence). The CDR3 region is CATSRGTGNEQYF. CDR3 sequence (DNA): TGTGCCACCAGCAGAGGGACAGGCAACGAGCAGTACTTC.

This chain links TRBV11-2 with TRBJ2-7, with 8 bases aligning to TRBD2. Germline assignment: CDR1 SGHAT and CDR2 FQNNGV. J gave up 3 bases and V 1 base, and 2 bases lay outside the gene matches. This CDR3 contains 14 residues. The CDR3 DNA follows: TGTGCCAGCAGCTTAGCCAGCGGGAGCTACGAGCAGTACGTC. Translating it yields CASSLASGSYEQYV.

This chain joins TRBV24-1 and TRBJ2-3; D is uncertain. This CDR3 spans 15 amino acids. V was trimmed by 3 bases and J by 5 bases, leaving 14 bases between them. From germline, CDR1 is KGHDR and CDR2 SFDVKD. The CDR3 region has the DNA TGTGCCACCAGTGATGTCCGGCGAACCGGAGATACGCAGTATTTT. It specifies CATSDVRRTGDTQYF.

The gene calls are TRBV5-1 and TRBJ1-1; a weak D match, TRBD1 (6 bases). CDR1 and CDR2 from the germline V gene are SGHRS and YFSETQ. The CDR3 length is 16 residues. The V gene lost 0 bases and the J gene lost 5 bases, with 17 bases spanning the gap. Here the CDR3 reads CASSLVGRGSKTEAFF. Here the CDR3 DNA reads TGCGCCAGCAGCTTGGTGGGCAGGGGAAGCAAAACTGAAGCTTTCTTT.

V is TRBV5-1 and J is TRBJ2-2, with D perhaps TRBD1 (6 bases). The CDR3 contains 16 residues. Looked up from germline, CDR1 is SGHRS and CDR2 is YFSETQ. Trimming cost V 1 base and J 3 bases, with 13 bases left between them. CDR3 in amino acids: CASSLQRGGDTGELFF. The CDR3 bases are TGCGCCAGCAGCTTGCAACGAGGGGGAGACACCGGGGAGCTGTTTTTT.

The rearrangement links TRBV3-1 (or the pseudogene TRBV3-2) to TRBJ2-1, with TRBD2 identical over 10 bases. This CDR3 contains 15 residues. Germline-derived CDR1 and CDR2 are LGHDT and YNNKEL (reference sequence). V shed 1 base, J shed 7 bases, and the junction held 4 bases outside the gene matches. This CDR3 reads CASSQAAGGRNEQFF. In DNA form, the CDR3 reads TGTGCCAGCAGCCAAGCAGCGGGGGGGCGAAATGAGCAGTTCTTC.